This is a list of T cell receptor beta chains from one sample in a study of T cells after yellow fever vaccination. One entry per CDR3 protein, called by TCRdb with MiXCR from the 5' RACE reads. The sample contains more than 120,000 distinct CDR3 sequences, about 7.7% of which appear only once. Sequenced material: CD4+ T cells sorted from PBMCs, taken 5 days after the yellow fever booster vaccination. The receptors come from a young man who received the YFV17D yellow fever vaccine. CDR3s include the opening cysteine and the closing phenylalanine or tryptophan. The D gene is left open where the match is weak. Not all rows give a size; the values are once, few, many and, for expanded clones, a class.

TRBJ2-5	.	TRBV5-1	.	TGCGCCAGCAGCTTGGCGGGAAGGGCCGATTACTTC	CASSLAGRADYF
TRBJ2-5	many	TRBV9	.	TGTGCCAGCAGCGTCGCGGATCAAGAGACCCAGTACTTC	CASSVADQETQYF
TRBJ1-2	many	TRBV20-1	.	TGCAGCTCGGACGGATCCCCTAACTATGGCTACACCTTC	CSSDGSPNYGYTF
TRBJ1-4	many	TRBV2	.	TGTGCCAGCAACGCCAGAGTCGGGGGTGGTGAAAAACTGTTTTTT	CASNARVGGGEKLFF
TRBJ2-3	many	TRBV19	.	TGTGCCAGCAATGGATGGGGGAATGGAACAGATACGCAGTATTTT	CASNGWGNGTDTQYF
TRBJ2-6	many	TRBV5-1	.	TGCGCCAGCAGCTTCGGAGGTAGTGGGGCCAACGTCCTGACTTTC	CASSFGGSGANVLTF
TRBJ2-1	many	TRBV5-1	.	TGCGCCAGCAGCTTGGATCGACGAAACAATGAGCAGTTCTTC	CASSLDRRNNEQFF
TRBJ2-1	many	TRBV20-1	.	TGCAGTGCTCCCCACTCGTCGGCGGCAAATGAGCAGTTCTTC	CSAPHSSAANEQFF
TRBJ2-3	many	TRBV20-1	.	TGCAGTGCTAGAGGCGGGAACACAGATACGCAGTATTTT	CSARGGNTDTQYF
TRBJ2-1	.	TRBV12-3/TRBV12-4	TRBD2	TGTGCCAGCAGTTTAGCGGGAGGGCGTGAGCAGTTCTTC	CASSLAGGREQFF
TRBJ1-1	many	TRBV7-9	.	TGTGCCAGCAGCGAACCGTACATGAACACTGAAGCTTTCTTT	CASSEPYMNTEAFF
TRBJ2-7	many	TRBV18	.	TGTGCCAGCTCACCACAGACAGAATCCTACGAGCAGTACTTC	CASSPQTESYEQYF
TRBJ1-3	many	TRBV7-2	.	TGTGCCAGCAGCTTGGAATTCTCTGGAAACACCATATATTTT	CASSLEFSGNTIYF
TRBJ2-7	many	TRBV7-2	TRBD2	TGTGCCAGCGCCTCAGGGCGGGAGTCGTGGGAGCAGTACTTC	CASASGRESWEQYF
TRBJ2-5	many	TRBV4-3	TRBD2	TGCGCCAGCAGCCAAGATGCTAGCGGGACAAGGCTCCCCCAGTACTTC	CASSQDASGTRLPQYF
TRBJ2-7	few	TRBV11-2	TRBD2	TGTGCCAGCAGCTCGACCCGACCTTTAGGACTAGCGGGAGGCGGCTACGAGCAGTACTTC	CASSSTRPLGLAGGGYEQYF
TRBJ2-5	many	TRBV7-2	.	TGTGCCAGCAGCCGACCTGATCAGGGGACCCAGTACTTC	CASSRPDQGTQYF
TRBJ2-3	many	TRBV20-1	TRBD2	TGCAGTGCTCGCCAAGCGGGAGCCCCAGATACGCAGTATTTT	CSARQAGAPDTQYF